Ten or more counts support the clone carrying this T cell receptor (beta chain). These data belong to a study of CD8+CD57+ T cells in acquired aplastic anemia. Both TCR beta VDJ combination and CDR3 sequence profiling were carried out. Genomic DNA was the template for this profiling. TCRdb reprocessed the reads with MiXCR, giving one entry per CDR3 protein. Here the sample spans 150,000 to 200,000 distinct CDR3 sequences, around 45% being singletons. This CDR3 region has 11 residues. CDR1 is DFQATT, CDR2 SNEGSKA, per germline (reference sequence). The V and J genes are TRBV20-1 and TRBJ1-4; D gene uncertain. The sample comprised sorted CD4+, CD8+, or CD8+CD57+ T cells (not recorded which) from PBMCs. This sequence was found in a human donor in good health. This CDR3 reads CSSATNEKLFF. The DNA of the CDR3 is TGCAGCTCTGCAACTAATGAAAAACTGTTTTTT.